This T cell receptor beta chain was sequenced for a study of metastatic and nonmetastatic thyroid tumors. Study summary: It was across blood and tumor or nodule tissue from malignant and benign thyroid patients that repertoires were compared. Whole-study results and caveats: Patients with malignant thyroid tumors reportedly had significantly higher TCR beta diversity than those with benign nodules, in blood and tumor.

Source study methods: What underpinned the distant-metastasis classifier for papillary thyroid cancer was the set of CDR3 differences across clinicopathological groups. MiXCR re-clonotyped the PCR reads for TCRdb. The V and J calls and clone size come from TCRdb's table, not from the authors' own analysis. The sample has some 55,000 clones; approximately 22% are singletons. Note on this clone: Its antigen is not known.

Each patient went into thyroid surgery without having received any treatment. V lost 6 bases, J lost 5 bases, and 22 bases lay in between. The CDR3 is 16 amino acids. Germline values: CDR1 SGHVS, CDR2 FQNEAQ. The sequence was collected from a female donor with papillary thyroid cancer or a benign thyroid nodule (not recorded which). Some clones in this sample may be carry-over from other donors' samples. Sequencing was done on a sample of blood. This chain links TRBV7-8 with TRBJ2-5; a possible D gene is TRBD2 (6 bases). This chain's CDR3 is CASSFMTGVVYETQYF. The CDR3 DNA is TGTGCCAGCAGTTTTATGACGGGGGTCGTCTACGAGACCCAGTACTTC.